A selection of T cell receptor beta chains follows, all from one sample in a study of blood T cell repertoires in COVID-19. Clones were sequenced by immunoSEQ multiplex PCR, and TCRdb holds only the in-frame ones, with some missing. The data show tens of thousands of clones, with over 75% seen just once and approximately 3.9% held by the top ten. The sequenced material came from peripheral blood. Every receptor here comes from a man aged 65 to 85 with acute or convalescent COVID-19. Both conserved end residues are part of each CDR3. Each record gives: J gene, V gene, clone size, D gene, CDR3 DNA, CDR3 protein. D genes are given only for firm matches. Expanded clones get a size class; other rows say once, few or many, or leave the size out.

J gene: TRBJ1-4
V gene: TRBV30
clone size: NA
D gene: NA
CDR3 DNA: TGTGCCTCCACCTCGCCCGGTTCACCTGAAAAACTGTTTTTT
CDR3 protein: CASTSPGSPEKLFF

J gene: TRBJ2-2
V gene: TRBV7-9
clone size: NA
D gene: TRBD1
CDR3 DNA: TGTGCCAGCAGCAGCCGGGACAGCAACACCGGGGAGCTGTTTTTT
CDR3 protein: CASSSRDSNTGELFF

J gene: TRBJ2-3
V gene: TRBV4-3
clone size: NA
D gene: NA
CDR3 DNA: TGCGCCAGCAGCCAGCGCTCGGGGGTAGATACGCAGTATTTT
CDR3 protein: CASSQRSGVDTQYF

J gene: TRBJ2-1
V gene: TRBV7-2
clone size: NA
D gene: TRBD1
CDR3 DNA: TGTGCCAGCAGCTTAGTCGGGACAGCCAATGAGCAGTTCTTC
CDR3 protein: CASSLVGTANEQFF

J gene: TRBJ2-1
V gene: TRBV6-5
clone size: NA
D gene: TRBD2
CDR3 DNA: TGTGCCAGCAGCTACCAACTAGCGGGGGGTGACAATGAGCAGTTCTTC
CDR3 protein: CASSYQLAGGDNEQFF

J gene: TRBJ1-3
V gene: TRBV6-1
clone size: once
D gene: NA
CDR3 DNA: TGTGCCAGCAGTGAAGCGGCGGCGGGCTCTGGAAACACCATATATTTT
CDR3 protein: CASSEAAAGSGNTIYF

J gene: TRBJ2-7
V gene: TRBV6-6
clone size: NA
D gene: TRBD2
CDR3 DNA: TGTGCCAGCAGTCTCGGACTAGCGGGACCCTACGAGCAGTACTTC
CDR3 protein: CASSLGLAGPYEQYF

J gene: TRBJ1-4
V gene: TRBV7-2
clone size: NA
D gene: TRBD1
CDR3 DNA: TGTGCCAGCAGCGAACGACAGGGGTATAATGAAAAACTGTTTTTT
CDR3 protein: CASSERQGYNEKLFF

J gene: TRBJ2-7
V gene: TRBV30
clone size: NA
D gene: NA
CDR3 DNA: TGTGCCTGGAGTCTGGGGGACTTCTACGAGCAGTACTTC
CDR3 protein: CAWSLGDFYEQYF

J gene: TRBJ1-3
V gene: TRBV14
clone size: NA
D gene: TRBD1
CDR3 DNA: TGTGCCAGCAGCCCAGGGGTCGGACAGGGGCCGAGGGGGCCTCTCCGCGGAAACACCATATATTTT
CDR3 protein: CASSPGVGQGPRGPLRGNTIYF

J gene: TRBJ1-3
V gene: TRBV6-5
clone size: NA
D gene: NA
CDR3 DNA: TGTGCCAGCAGTACAGGTAGCTCTGGAAACACCATATATTTT
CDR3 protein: CASSTGSSGNTIYF

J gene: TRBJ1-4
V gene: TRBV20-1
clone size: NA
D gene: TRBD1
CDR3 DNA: TGCAGTGCTAGTGGGGACAGCTCCGAAAAACTGTTTTTT
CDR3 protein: CSASGDSSEKLFF

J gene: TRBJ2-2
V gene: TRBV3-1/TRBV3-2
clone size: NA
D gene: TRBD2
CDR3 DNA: TGTGCCAGCAGCCAAGCTAGCGGGGGGGCCGTAAGCGGGGAGCTGTTTTTT
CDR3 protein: CASSQASGGAVSGELFF

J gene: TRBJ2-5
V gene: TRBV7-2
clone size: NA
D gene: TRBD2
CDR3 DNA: TGTGCCAGCAGGCGGGGGGTCCAAGAGACCCAGTACTTC
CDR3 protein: CASRRGVQETQYF

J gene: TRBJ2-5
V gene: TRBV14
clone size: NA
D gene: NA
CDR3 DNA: TGTGCCAGCAGCCAAGGACAACGGGAGACCCAGTACTTC
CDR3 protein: CASSQGQRETQYF

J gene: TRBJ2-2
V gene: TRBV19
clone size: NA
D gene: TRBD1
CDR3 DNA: TGTGCCAGTAGTCGTGGACAGGGGACACCCGGGGAGCTGTTTTTT
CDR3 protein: CASSRGQGTPGELFF